Detailed here is one TCR beta chain. CDR3 length equals 14 residues. V lost 0 bases and J lost 3, with 6 bases in between. CDR1 MGHRA and CDR2 YSYEKL come from the germline V gene. The source of the sample is a study of technical replicates of blood from a handful of donors. Data came from immunoSEQ multiplex PCR; TCRdb stores just in-frame clones and leaves some out. Of around 68,000 clones listed, nearly 98% are singletons. This receptor was identified in a human donor in good health. This chain connects TRBV4-1 to TRBJ2-1; D is uncertain. The source material was T cells isolated from PBMCs. Here the CDR3 reads CASSQDGSYNEQFF. DNA of the CDR3: TGCGCCAGCAGCCAAGATGGTAGCTACAATGAGCAGTTCTTC.